Following are 8 T cell receptor beta chains from one sample sequenced in a study of blood T cell repertoires in COVID-19. Profiling relied on immunoSEQ multiplex PCR, and the TCRdb table lists in-frame clones only, not all of them. The profile shows about 210,000 clones, about 90% of them singletons. The sequencing sample was made of peripheral blood. The origin of the receptors is a man aged 30 to 45 with acute or convalescent COVID-19.

The chain combines TRBV27 with TRBJ2-7, with 13 nucleotides matching TRBD2. Germline V gene lookup returns CDR1 MNHEY and CDR2 SMNVEV (reference sequence). The CDR3 is 15 residues long. J gave up 6 bases and V 5 bases, and 7 bases lay outside the gene matches. CDR3 nucleotide sequence: TGTGCCAGCAGTGAAGGGACTAGCGGGGTAAGCGAGCAGTACTTC. It yields the protein CASSEGTSGVSEQYF.

This chain connects TRBV9 to TRBJ2-1; 7 bases are a match to TRBD1. Germline-derived CDR1 and CDR2 are SGDLS and YYNGEE. The CDR3 has 14 residues. V lost 3 bases to trimming and J lost 2 bases; unmatched junction nucleotides: 2. Here the CDR3 DNA reads TGTGCCAGCAGCGAGGGGGCCCCCTACAATGAGCAGTTCTTC. This gives the protein CASSEGAPYNEQFF.

The chain combines TRBV19 with TRBJ1-1; D ambiguous. Looked up from germline, CDR1 is LNHDA and CDR2 is SQIVND (reference sequence). Trimming left V 8 bases short and J 5 bases short, with 12 bases between. The CDR3 covers 12 residues. CDR3 region: CASGGLSTEAFF. The CDR3 DNA reads TGTGCCAGTGGTGGCCTCAGTACTGAAGCTTTCTTT. Based on the CDR3 plus reference TRBV19 and TRBJ1-1, the full variable domain is DGGITQSPKYLFRKEGQNVTLSCEQNLNHDAMYWYRQDPGQGLRLIYYSQIVNDFQKGDIAEGYSVSREKKESFPLTVTSAQKNPTAFYLCASGGLSTEAFFGQGTRLTVV.

This clone has only one observation. This chain joins TRBV10-3 and TRBJ2-7; TRBD1 aligns across 8 bases. V gave up 5 bases and J gave up 3 bases; unmatched junction bases: 3. The germline CDR1 and CDR2 sequences are ENHRY and SYGVKD. This CDR3 region has 13 residues. DNA for the CDR3: TGTGCCATCAGTTACGACAGGGGCTACGAGCAGTACTTC. Translating it yields CAISYDRGYEQYF.

Concerning this clone: One end of the junction fails to match germline, which may point to a read error. J is TRBJ2-2 and V is TRBV11-3; 7 bases are shared with TRBD1. This CDR3 has 16 amino acids. Germline V CDR1 and CDR2: SGHNT, YENEEA. The CDR3 DNA sequence: TGTGCCAGCAGCACTCACAGGGGATCGAAAACCGGGGAGCTGTTTTTT. It encodes CASSTHRGSKTGELFF.

The rearrangement joins TRBV7-8 to TRBJ2-1, with D perhaps TRBD2 (6 bases). Germline CDR1 reads SGHVS; CDR2 reads FQNEAQ. V was shortened by 5 bases and J by 6 bases, with 17 bases between the two germline ends. The CDR3 length is 15 residues. Here the CDR3 reads CASSLTRTTSNEQFF. CDR3 nucleotide sequence: TGTGCCAGCAGCCTGACTAGAACAACTTCCAATGAGCAGTTCTTC.

The chain carries TRBV19 and TRBJ2-7; 12 bases are shared with TRBD2. The CDR3 contains 15 residues. Germline lookup yields CDR1 LNHDA and CDR2 SQIVND (reference sequence). J lost 1 base, V lost 5 bases, and 3 bases had no gene match. The CDR3 sequence is CASSPGLAGSYEQYF. The DNA for the CDR3 is TGTGCCAGTAGTCCCGGACTAGCGGGGTCCTACGAGCAGTACTTC. The whole variable domain, remainder taken from reference TRBV19 and TRBJ2-7, is DGGITQSPKYLFRKEGQNVTLSCEQNLNHDAMYWYRQDPGQGLRLIYYSQIVNDFQKGDIAEGYSVSREKKESFPLTVTSAQKNPTAFYLCASSPGLAGSYEQYFGPGTRLTVT.

The chain recombines TRBV9 with TRBJ2-3; TRBD2 agrees at 7 bases. V shed 0 bases and J 2 bases; nucleotides not matched to a gene: 6. Germline V gene data show CDR1 as SGDLS and CDR2 as YYNGEE. This CDR3 has 16 residues. CDR3 in DNA: TGTGCCAGCAGCGTAGCGGGACTACACCTCACAGATACGCAGTATTTT. Its protein is CASSVAGLHLTDTQYF.